This is a list of T cell receptor beta chains from one sample in a study of cytomegalovirus exposure and HLA in healthy donors. Only in-frame clones appear in the TCRdb table, and some are missing; sequencing was by immunoSEQ multiplex PCR. The sample shows under 250,000 clones, around 81% of them seen only once. The sequenced sample was PBMCs. These receptors all stem from a woman in her fifties or sixties in good health and CMV-seropositive. Each CDR3 is given with its conserved first and last residue. The order of the fields is D gene, V gene, clone size, J gene, CDR3 protein, CDR3 DNA. A D gene is named only where the DNA matches it firmly. Not every row has a clone size; where given, it reads once, few, many or a size class.

NA	TRBV19	few	TRBJ2-7	CASSIRTSSYEQYF	TGTGCCAGTAGTATCAGAACATCCTCCTACGAGCAGTACTTC
NA	TRBV5-1	NA	TRBJ2-5	CASSLVGGEETQYF	TGCGCCAGCAGCTTGGTAGGGGGAGAAGAGACCCAGTACTTC
NA	TRBV6-6	NA	TRBJ1-1	CASRKPRDNEWEAFF	TGTGCCAGCAGGAAACCCCGGGACAATGAGTGGGAGGCTTTCTTT
NA	TRBV5-1	NA	TRBJ1-1	CASSLRVRDTEAFF	TGCGCCAGCAGCCTCAGGGTAAGGGACACTGAAGCTTTCTTT
NA	TRBV9	few	TRBJ2-1	CASSVNREDNEQFF	TGTGCCAGCAGCGTAAATAGGGAGGACAATGAGCAGTTCTTC
NA	TRBV6-1	NA	TRBJ2-5	CASSEQGLAQYF	TGTGCCAGCAGTGAACAGGGCTTGGCCCAGTACTTC
TRBD2	TRBV4-1	NA	TRBJ2-7	CASSPLTSGRARREQYF	TGCGCCAGCAGCCCCCTGACTAGCGGGAGGGCCAGGCGCGAGCAGTACTTC
TRBD1	TRBV20-1	once	TRBJ2-5	CRGTEQETQYF	TGCAGGGGGACAGAACAAGAGACCCAGTACTTC
TRBD1	TRBV6-1	NA	TRBJ1-2	CASSATGGYGYTF	TGTGCCAGCAGTGCTACAGGGGGCTATGGCTACACCTTC
NA	TRBV21-1	NA	TRBJ2-7	CASNSGTSGGYEQYF	TGTGCCAGCAACTCTGGGACTAGCGGGGGTTACGAGCAGTACTTC
NA	TRBV28	NA	TRBJ2-6	CASSPRGLGANVLTF	TGTGCCAGCAGCCCCAGGGGTTTGGGGGCCAACGTCCTGACTTTC
NA	TRBV23-1	NA	TRBJ2-7	CASTPGFYYEQYF	TGCGCCAGCACGCCGGGTTTCTACTACGAGCAGTACTTC
NA	TRBV5-1	NA	TRBJ1-1	CASSLVQGGGTEAFF	TGCGCCAGCAGCTTGGTGCAGGGAGGTGGCACTGAAGCTTTCTTT
TRBD2	TRBV2	NA	TRBJ2-1	CASSEWGGRATEQFF	TGTGCCAGCAGTGAATGGGGCGGGAGGGCCACTGAGCAGTTCTTC
NA	TRBV27	NA	TRBJ2-7	CASSLGAGDYEQYF	TGTGCCAGCAGTTTAGGCGCAGGGGATTACGAGCAGTACTTC
NA	TRBV7-2	NA	TRBJ2-7	CASSSPRGTYEQYF	TGTGCCAGCAGCTCACCTAGGGGAACCTACGAGCAGTACTTC
NA	TRBV5-1	NA	TRBJ2-7	CASSYNRDKYEQYF	TGCGCCAGCAGCTATAACCGGGACAAATACGAGCAGTACTTC
NA	TRBV9	NA	TRBJ1-1	CASSVSARVNTEAFF	TGTGCCAGCAGCGTATCGGCCAGGGTGAACACTGAAGCTTTCTTT
NA	TRBV6-5	NA	TRBJ1-1	CASSSDIYTEAFF	TGTGCCAGCAGTAGCGATATCTACACTGAAGCTTTCTTT
NA	TRBV11-2	NA	TRBJ2-7	CASTIQPDSSYEQYF	TGTGCCAGCACCATCCAGCCGGACAGTTCCTACGAGCAGTACTTC
NA	TRBV19	once	TRBJ1-1	CASSARRDRAEAFF	TGTGCCAGTAGTGCCAGGAGGGATAGGGCTGAAGCTTTCTTT
NA	TRBV5-1	few	TRBJ1-6	CASSLEEGSPLHF	TGCGCCAGCAGCTTGGAGGAGGGCTCACCCCTCCACTTT
TRBD1	TRBV5-8	NA	TRBJ2-5	CASSWDRGRMETQYF	TGTGCCAGCAGCTGGGACAGGGGGCGAATGGAGACCCAGTACTTC
NA	TRBV25-1	once	TRBJ1-2	CASSDTGHYGYTF	TGTGCCAGCAGTGATACAGGGCACTATGGCTACACCTTC
NA	TRBV10-3	once	TRBJ2-7	CAISESPLRDSYEQYF	TGTGCCATCAGTGAGTCCCCTCTGAGGGACTCCTACGAGCAGTACTTC
TRBD2	TRBV5-1	NA	TRBJ2-4	CASSLEGGRKNIQYF	TGCGCCAGCAGCTTGGAGGGCGGGAGGAAAAACATTCAGTACTTC
TRBD2	TRBV5-1	few	TRBJ2-2	CASSPGTTNTGELFF	TGCGCCAGCAGCCCTGGGACTACGAACACCGGGGAGCTGTTTTTT
TRBD2	TRBV5-4	NA	TRBJ2-3	CASSLRAGLAVYTDTQYF	TGTGCCAGCAGCTTGAGGGCCGGACTAGCGGTATACACAGATACGCAGTATTTT
NA	TRBV4-1	NA	TRBJ2-7	CAGARGYGYEQYF	TGCGCCGGGGCTCGTGGCTATGGCTACGAGCAGTACTTC